This T cell receptor (beta chain) was retrieved from a study of cytomegalovirus exposure and HLA in healthy donors (dated by TCRdb to between 2016 and 2019). For the wider study: According to an earlier analysis of 450 to 650 of the donors, some 180 million T cells yielded 100 million or so unique TCR beta sequences and about 300 Gb of sequence data. Alongside the repertoire data, information on donor age, sex, ethnicity and CMV serostatus was compiled. Among 398 genotyped donors of the cohort, an average of approximately 220,000 unique TCR beta nucleotide sequences was sequenced per donor, of which approximately 18% were non-productive. Typing coverage varied by locus: roughly 629-640 donors for A, B, C, DRB1 and DQB1; more than 500 for DQA1; around 610 for DPA1; fewer than 480 for DPB1. The study profiled the T cell repertoires of more than 500 subjects by immunosequencing and related them to cytomegalovirus serostatus. The later analysis used no new phenotypic data to find candidate immune exposures, relying instead on TCR beta sequences and their occurrence across donors. HLA typing covered class I and class II loci at four-digit resolution. Because of strong linkage in the cohort, 5 or 6 DR-DQ haplotypes were treated as single units for association and clustering. The study aimed to test whether signatures of past pathogen exposure could be identified by cataloging public T cell receptors. In a later genetic analysis, genome-wide SNP genotypes for about 55% of the roughly 670 donors were used, and that subset was treated as a discovery cohort. The genetic ancestry cluster associated with self-reported Caucasian donors included about four fifths of the roughly 360 genotyped donors. To predict cytomegalovirus infection status, the study combined high-throughput TCR immunosequencing, statistical association of individual TCRs with disease status, and machine learning. Besides the first cohort of around 670 subjects, a separate validation cohort made up of over a hundred different subjects was used. A later analysis re-examined previously published TCR beta repertoires from hundreds of donors and added high-resolution HLA genotyping to investigate patterns of TCR occurrence. In an earlier analysis of roughly 580 of the donors, high-throughput TCR beta sequencing was used to judge whether each TCR beta V gene segment behaved as functional or pseudogenic. All discovery cohort repertoires had been generated using a single sequencing platform. An early release covering over 500 HLA-typed donors comprised about 290 gigabases of sequencing data and around 80 million unique TCR sequences. Points the paper makes about the study in general: Approximately 18 rarely observed V segments, including chromosome 9 orphons, were excluded from the earlier analysis of just under 600 of the donors because counts were too low. The classifier was reported to diagnose cytomegalovirus status with high specificity and sensitivity in both the original and validation cohorts. While some public TCRs were present in many individuals, most TCR sequences turned up only very rarely across donors. The only immune exposure information available for the cohort was CMV serostatus. Sequencing depth was assumed to be roughly uniform across donors in the presence/absence analyses, though that assumption may not hold. A cluster of highly shared sequence variants was judged likely to be a technical artifact of the sequencing pipeline. Most CMV-associated TCR beta chains appeared to be HLA-restricted in a later analysis, and the HLA associations seemed to be driven largely by CMV exposure. Compared with the roughly 670-donor mean, donors in an Asian-associated ancestry cluster had fewer N-insertions in productive TCRs, according to a later genetic analysis. In this cohort, only TCR beta chains were sequenced, and detectable features were limited by the absence of alpha or paired-chain data. In a later analysis, HLA-associated TCR beta chains showed more clonal expansion and lower generation probabilities than non-associated chains that were equally common. A later analysis reported that several top co-occurrence clusters appeared linked to parvovirus B19, influenza, CMV and Epstein-Barr virus. Assigning TCR associations to individual alleles was difficult when HLA alleles, especially DR and DQ, strongly co-occurred. At a false discovery rate of 0.05, a later analysis linked roughly 17,000 TCR beta sequences to specific HLA alleles. Because HLA typing was missing for some donors at each locus, association tests included only the typed subset. Linkage disequilibrium might explain the correlated functional status among segregating V segments, but an unknown experimental factor could not be excluded. In vitro tests confirmed that a few of the cytomegalovirus-associated TCR beta chains recognize cytomegalovirus antigens. In an earlier analysis of about 600 of the donors, most TCR beta V segments appeared in productive rearrangements about 90% or about 30% of the time, broadly matching IMGT annotations. A further reported finding was that TCR beta sequences accurately predicted the HLA-A and HLA-B alleles for most subjects in the first cohort. According to a later analysis, TCR association rates differed among HLA loci, with DRB1 alleles showing the most associated TCRs and HLA-C alleles showing the fewest. The authors suggested that the approach could potentially be extended to other disease states and immunological phenotypes. A later genetic analysis associated a missense DCLRE1C variant with V-gene and J-gene trimming of TCR beta chains, and an independent cohort replicated the association. In the study, some 160 TCR beta chains were listed as associated with cytomegalovirus.

Receptor libraries were prepared by the immunoSEQ multiplex PCR assay. For the multiplex PCR, a mixture combining 60 forward primers for TCR Vbeta segments and 13 reverse primers for TCR Jbeta segments was used. The CDR3 region of rearranged TCR beta genes was amplified from genomic DNA by a multiplex PCR assay. The amplified TCR beta libraries were sequenced on the Illumina HiSeq System as 87-base-pair reads. The original methods were these. Across the roughly 700 repertoires, a later analysis counted around 80 million unique TCR beta chains, about 10 million of which were shared by at least two donors. Raw reads were error-corrected and collapsed into unique sequences by a nearest-neighbor algorithm in which closely related sequences were merged to remove PCR and sequencing errors. To assign V, D and J gene segments, CDR3 sequences were aligned to IMGT reference sequences. For a sequence to be retained, a match of at least six nucleotides to both a V gene segment and a J gene segment was required. Rearrangements were classified as productive when the CDR3 lacked stop codons and remained in frame with V and J, and all other rearrangements were classified as non-productive. CDR3 was defined by IMGT convention, running from the second conserved V-encoded cysteine to the conserved J-encoded phenylalanine. Sequences without an unambiguous match to a single V gene segment were excluded from the earlier analysis of approximately 600 of the donors. An earlier analysis of approximately 590 of the donors classified V segments as functional when productive rearrangements were above 56.7% and as segregating when the standard deviation between donors was above 5%. A statistical classification framework was built for diagnosing cytomegalovirus status from the catalog of TCR beta chain sequences. V and J gene assignment, in a later analysis, came from comparing TCR nucleotide sequences with IMGT/GENE-DB human TR gene sequences. A later analysis assigned CDR3 sequences and most-parsimonious VDJ recombination scenarios with the TCRdist pipeline. In a later analysis, each TCR beta chain was defined by its CDR3 amino acid sequence together with its V-gene family, and reads without a unique V-gene family were excluded. To address suspected cross-contamination and a sequencing artifact, a later analysis removed roughly 580 highly shared, low-generation-probability nucleotide sequences. A later analysis calculated a clonal expansion index for each public chain from normalized within-repertoire ranks of inferred template counts. In a later analysis, generation probabilities were computed using a VDJ recombination model fitted to out-of-frame rearrangements, and the results were checked against IGoR. In a later analysis, TCR-TCR, TCR-HLA and TCR-CMV co-occurrence was scored with hypergeometric tests, and a repertoire-size bias correction was applied to TCR pairs. False discovery rates were estimated in a later analysis by permuting HLA or CMV assignments 20 times. In a later analysis, co-occurring TCRs were grouped using DBSCAN, and TCRdist sequence similarity was added for clustering within HLA-allele-positive subsets. Repertoires with fewer than 30,000 or more than 120,000 public chains were left out of co-occurrence clustering, as were about 5 repertoires with anomalous nucleotide sharing. Held by TCRdb, this immuneACCESS table contains in-frame sequences only and omits some clones. Under half of the omission traces to an unresolved V gene where checked; the cause of the rest is unknown. D and trimming were read from the DNA, whereas the V and J calls and clone size are those reported in that table. Counted in this sample were about 200,000 clones; 12% of them appeared once. The ten top clones hold 7.8% of the sample.

The cohort consisted of 666 healthy bone marrow donors. Cohort members were all nominally healthy when sampled, although unrecorded immune exposures were likely present. The donor was CMV seropositive and was included in the group of 250 to 300 seropositive cohort members. A peripheral blood sample was provided by each donor, and peripheral blood mononuclear cells were used for TCR beta sequencing. The Qiagen DNeasy Blood Extraction Kit was used to extract genomic DNA from the blood cell samples. Worth noting for this clone: Its antigen is unknown. The sample holds no much larger clone one base away, and base qualities are not on file.

The sequenced material came from PBMCs. This receptor was taken from a man aged 50 to 59 in good health and CMV-seropositive.

The DNA is TGTGCCAGCAGCCAACAAGCCCTAGACAGGGTTGGCAATCAGCCCCAGCATTTT. It is translated as CASSQQALDRVGNQPQHF. Here the chain combines TRBV4-2 and TRBJ1-5; 7 junctional bases match TRBD1. Compared with germline, V lacks 2 bases and J lacks 2 bases; bases without a gene match: 12. The germline V gene yields LGHNA for CDR1 and YNFKEQ for CDR2. The CDR3 sequence holds 18 residues, the cysteine and phenylalanine included. Just the 54-base CDR3 DNA is kept, in frame starting at base 1.